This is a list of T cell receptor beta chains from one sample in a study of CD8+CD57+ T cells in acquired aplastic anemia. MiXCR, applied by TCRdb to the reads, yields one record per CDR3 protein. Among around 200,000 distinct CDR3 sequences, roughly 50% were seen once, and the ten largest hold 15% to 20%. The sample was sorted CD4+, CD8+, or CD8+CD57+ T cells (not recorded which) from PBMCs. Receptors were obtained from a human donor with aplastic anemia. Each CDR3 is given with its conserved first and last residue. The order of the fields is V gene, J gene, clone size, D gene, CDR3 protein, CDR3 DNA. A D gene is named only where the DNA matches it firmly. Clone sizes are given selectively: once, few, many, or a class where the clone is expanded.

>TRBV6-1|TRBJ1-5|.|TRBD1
CAREDRDRGDQPQHF
TGTGCCAGAGAAGACCGGGACAGGGGTGATCAGCCCCAGCATTTT
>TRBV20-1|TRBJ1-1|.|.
CSVMTAEAFF
TGCAGTGTAATGACAGCTGAAGCTTTCTTT
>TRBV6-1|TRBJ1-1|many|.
CASSVNRAATEAFF
TGTGCCAGCAGTGTTAACAGGGCGGCCACTGAAGCTTTCTTT
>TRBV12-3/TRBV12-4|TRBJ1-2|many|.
CASSSPLNYGYTF
TGTGCCAGCAGTTCCCCTCTTAACTATGGCTACACCTTC
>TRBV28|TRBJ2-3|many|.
CASSRAPGSTDTQYF
TGTGCCAGCAGTCGTGCCCCAGGGAGCACAGATACGCAGTATTTT
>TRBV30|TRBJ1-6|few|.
CAWSVGSPLHF
TGTGCCTGGAGTGTCGGTTCACCCCTCCACTTT
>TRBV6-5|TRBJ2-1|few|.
CASSPQVGGSYNEQFF
TGTGCCAGCAGCCCCCAAGTTGGGGGATCCTACAATGAGCAGTTCTTC
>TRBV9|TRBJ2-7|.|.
CASSDQGLGGVSEQYF
TGTGCCAGCAGCGACCAGGGACTAGGGGGCGTGTCCGAGCAGTACTTC
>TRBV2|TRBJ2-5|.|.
CASSEALAVQETQYF
TGTGCCAGCAGTGAAGCGCTTGCAGTCCAAGAGACCCAGTACTTC
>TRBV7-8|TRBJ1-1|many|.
CASSPTPDGGTEAFF
TGTGCCAGCAGCCCTACTCCCGATGGGGGAACTGAAGCTTTCTTT
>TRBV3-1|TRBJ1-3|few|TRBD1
CASSQEVGDRVIGNTIYF
TGTGCCAGCAGCCAAGAGGTGGGGGACAGGGTGATTGGAAACACCATATATTTT
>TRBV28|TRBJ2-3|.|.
CASSGTLSTDTQYF
TGTGCCAGCTCCGGGACCTTAAGCACAGATACGCAGTATTTT
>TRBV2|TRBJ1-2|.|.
CASSLRTANYGYTF
TGTGCCAGCAGCCTTAGGACGGCCAACTATGGCTACACCTTC